Following are 9 T cell receptor beta chains from one sample sequenced in a study of blood T cell repertoires in COVID-19. Generated by immunoSEQ multiplex PCR, the TCRdb table keeps only in-frame clones and is missing some. The table has about 170,000 clones, about 74% seen once. Specimen: peripheral blood. The receptors were sampled from a man in his sixties with acute or convalescent COVID-19.

CDR3 sequence: CASSLRDRGDEQYF. CDR3 DNA sequence: TGTGCCAGCAGCCTCCGGGACAGGGGCGACGAGCAGTACTTC. The chain carries TRBV6-5 and TRBJ2-7; 10 nucleotides agree with TRBD1. This CDR3 region has 14 residues. V dropped 6 bases and J dropped 5; count of bases not matched to a gene: 7. CDR1 is MNHEY and CDR2 is SVGAGI in the germline V gene.

V is TRBV6-5 and J is TRBJ1-6; D unclear. The length of the CDR3 is 16 residues. Germline assignment: CDR1 MNHEY and CDR2 SVGAGI. V lost 0 bases and J 9 bases, leaving 15 bases between the germline ends. The CDR3 DNA follows: TGTGCCAGCAGTTACTCGATGGGCGAAGACGGTTCACCCCTCCACTTT. Translating it yields CASSYSMGEDGSPLHF.

The chain combines TRBV6-6 with TRBJ1-4; D perhaps matches TRBD1 (6 bases). The CDR3 sequence is 12 residues long. Germline V CDR1 and CDR2: MNHNY, SVGAGI (reference sequence). Between the trimmed V and J ends, which lost 8 bases and 5 bases, there was a span of 9 bases. The CDR3 loop is CASSQGNEKLFF. CDR3 DNA sequence: TGTGCCAGCTCCCAGGGGAATGAAAAACTGTTTTTT.

This clone was observed a single time. This rearrangement joins TRBV6-1 to TRBJ2-7, with D possibly matching TRBD2 (6 bases). The CDR3 runs to 12 residues. V lost 3 bases to trimming and J lost 7 bases, with 10 bases between them. From germline, CDR1 is MNHNS and CDR2 SASEGT. This chain's CDR3 is CASSEGGGEQYF. The CDR3, as DNA: TGTGCCAGCAGTGAGGGGGGAGGTGAGCAGTACTTC.

This sequence joins TRBV6-1 and TRBJ1-5; D ambiguous. The V end was cut by 3 bases, the J end by 1 base, with 10 bases between. The CDR3 is 15 residues long. Germline CDR1 and CDR2: MNHNS and SASEGT. CDR3 bases: TGTGCCAGCAGTGATCGGGGAGGCAGCAATCAGCCCCAGCATTTT. This codes for CASSDRGGSNQPQHF.

This sequence joins TRBV5-1 and TRBJ2-7; 10 nucleotides line up with TRBD2. CDR1 is SGHRS and CDR2 is YFSETQ in the germline V gene. Trimming cost V 0 bases and J 5 bases; bases outside gene matches: 11. The CDR3 has 17 residues. The CDR3 coding sequence is TGCGCCAGCAGCTTGGTTAGGCTAGCGGGGGTTTACGACGAGCAGTACTTC. Its protein product is CASSLVRLAGVYDEQYF.

The chain combines TRBV19 with TRBJ2-1; 12 nucleotides match TRBD2. The CDR3 is made up of 16 amino acids. J was trimmed by 7 bases and V by 0 bases; bases with no gene match: 4. The germline CDR1 and CDR2 sequences are LNHDA and SQIVND (reference sequence). CDR3: CASSIEASGGGNEQFF. DNA for the CDR3: TGTGCCAGTAGTATAGAGGCTAGCGGGGGGGGAAATGAGCAGTTCTTC. Variable domain in full (rest from reference TRBV19 and TRBJ2-1): DGGITQSPKYLFRKEGQNVTLSCEQNLNHDAMYWYRQDPGQGLRLIYYSQIVNDFQKGDIAEGYSVSREKKESFPLTVTSAQKNPTAFYLCASSIEASGGGNEQFFGPGTRLTVL.

The J gene is TRBJ2-5, the V gene TRBV7-2; possible D gene TRBD2, 5 bases. The germline V gene has CDR1 SGHTA and CDR2 FQGNSA. CDR3 length equals 11 residues. Trimming pared 11 bases from V and 4 bases from J, leaving 11 bases between. The DNA of the CDR3 is TGTGCCGGGAGTAGCGCAGAGACCCAGTACTTC. It specifies CAGSSAETQYF.

This chain uses TRBV12-3 or TRBV12-4 with TRBJ2-7, with D tentatively TRBD1 (5 bases). This CDR3 has 13 amino acids. V was pared by 5 bases and J by 0 bases, with 8 bases between. This chain's CDR3 is CASSLGASYEQYF. The CDR3 region has the DNA TGTGCCAGCAGTCTTGGGGCCTCCTACGAGCAGTACTTC.